This T cell receptor beta chain was identified during a study of spatial heterogeneity in lung cancer. On the study more broadly: Consistently, beta-chain sequences turned up in larger numbers than alpha-chain sequences did.

TCRdb itself ran the 5' RACE reads through MiXCR, one entry per CDR3 protein. The data hold about 13,000 distinct CDR3 sequences, with 3% to 4.5% observed a single time. The length of the CDR3 is 14 residues. The junction had 2 bases not matched to a gene; V was cut back by 6 bases and J by 5 bases. Germline CDR1 reads MNHEY; CDR2 reads SMNVEV (reference sequence). In its sample, this clonotype was seen many times. Its antigen is undetermined. Specified time point: sample taken at primary tumor resection. Findings of the study overall: Within tumors, counts of expanded alpha and beta TCRs tracked tumor mutation counts.

This specimen consisted of lung tumor tissue, obtained at surgery. The J gene is TRBJ2-1, the V gene TRBV27, with TRBD2 matching 12 bases. This TCR derives from a male donor with early-stage non-small cell lung cancer. The CDR3 region is CASSRLAGDNEQFF. The CDR3 nucleotides are TGTGCCAGCAGCCGACTAGCGGGAGACAATGAGCAGTTCTTC.